The present entry profiles one TCR beta chain with its context. Its antigen is undetermined. The germline V gene has CDR1 MNHEY and CDR2 SVGAGI. Trimming removed 2 bases from V and 2 bases from J, with 13 bases in between. The CDR3 runs to 15 residues. Each of two time points yielded around 5.8 milliliters of peripheral venous blood. Genomic DNA provided the template from which TCR beta CDR3 was amplified by two-round multiplex PCR. Every TRBV and TRBJ gene had its own specific primer in first-round PCR. TCRdb reprocessed the multiplex PCR reads with MiXCR, giving one entry per CDR3 protein. The data contain about 12,000 distinct CDR3 sequences, around 50% of them singletons. The record originates from a study of prognosis after radiotherapy for stage I lung cancer. Study findings and constraints: Patients who developed distant metastases had lower Shannon entropy after stereotactic body radiation therapy. Patients' TRBV and TRBJ gene usage reportedly differed by presence or absence of metastases.

This material consisted of PBMCs, taken before or after stereotactic body radiation therapy (not recorded which). The V gene is TRBV6-5, the J gene TRBJ2-7; D gene unclear. The source of this sequence is a donor of 50 years or more with non-small cell lung cancer. CDR3 in DNA: TGTGCCAGCAGTTACCCAAGAGCAACGGCCTACGAGCAGTACTTC. It encodes CASSYPRATAYEQYF.